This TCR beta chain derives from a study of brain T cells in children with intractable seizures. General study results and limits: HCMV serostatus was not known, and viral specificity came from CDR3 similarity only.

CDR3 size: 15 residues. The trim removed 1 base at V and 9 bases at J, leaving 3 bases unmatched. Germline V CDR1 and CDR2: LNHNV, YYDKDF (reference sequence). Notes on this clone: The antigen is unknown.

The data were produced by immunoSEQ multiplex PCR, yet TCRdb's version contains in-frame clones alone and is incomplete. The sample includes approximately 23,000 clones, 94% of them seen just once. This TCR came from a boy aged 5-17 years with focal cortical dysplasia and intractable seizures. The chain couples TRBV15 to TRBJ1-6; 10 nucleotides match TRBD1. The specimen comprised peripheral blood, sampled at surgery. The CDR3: CATSRGRDRGSPLHF. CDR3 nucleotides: TGTGCCACCAGCAGAGGCCGGGACAGGGGTTCACCCCTCCACTTT.